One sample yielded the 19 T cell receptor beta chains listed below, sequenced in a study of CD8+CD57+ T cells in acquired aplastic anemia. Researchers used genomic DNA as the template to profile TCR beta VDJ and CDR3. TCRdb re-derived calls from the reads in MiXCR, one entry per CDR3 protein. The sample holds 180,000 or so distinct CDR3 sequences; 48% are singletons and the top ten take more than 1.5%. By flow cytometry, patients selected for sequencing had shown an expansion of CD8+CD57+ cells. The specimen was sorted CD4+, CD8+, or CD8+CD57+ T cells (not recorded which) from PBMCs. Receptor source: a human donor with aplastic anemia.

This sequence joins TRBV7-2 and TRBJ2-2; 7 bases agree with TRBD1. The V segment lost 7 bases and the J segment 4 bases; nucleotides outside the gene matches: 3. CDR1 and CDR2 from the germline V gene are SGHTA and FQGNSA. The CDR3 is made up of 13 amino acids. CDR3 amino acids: CASISGGTGELFF. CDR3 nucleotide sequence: TGTGCCAGCATCTCAGGGGGCACCGGGGAGCTGTTTTTT. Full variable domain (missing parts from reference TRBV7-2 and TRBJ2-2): GAGVSQSPSNKVTEKGKDVELRCDPISGHTALYWYRQSLGQGLEFLIYFQGNSAPDKSGLPSDRFSAERTGGSVSTLTIQRTQQEDSAVYLCASISGGTGELFFGEGSRLTVL.

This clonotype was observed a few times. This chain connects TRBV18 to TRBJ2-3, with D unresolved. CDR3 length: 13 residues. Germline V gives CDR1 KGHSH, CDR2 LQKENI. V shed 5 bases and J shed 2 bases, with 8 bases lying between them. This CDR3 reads CASSILDTDTQYF. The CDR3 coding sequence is TGTGCCAGCTCAATACTCGACACAGATACGCAGTATTTT.

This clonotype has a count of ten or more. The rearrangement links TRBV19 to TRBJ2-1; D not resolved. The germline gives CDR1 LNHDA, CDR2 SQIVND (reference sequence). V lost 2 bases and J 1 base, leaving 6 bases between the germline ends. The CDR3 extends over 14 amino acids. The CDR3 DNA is TGTGCCAGTAGTATAAGTGGGTCCTACAATGAGCAGTTCTTC. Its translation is CASSISGSYNEQFF.

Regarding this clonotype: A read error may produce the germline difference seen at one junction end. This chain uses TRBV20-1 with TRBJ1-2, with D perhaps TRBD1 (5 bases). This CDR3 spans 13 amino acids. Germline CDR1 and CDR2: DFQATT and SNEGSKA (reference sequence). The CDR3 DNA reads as TGCAGTGCTCGAGATCGACAGTACTATGGCTACACCTTC. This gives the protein CSARDRQYYGYTF.

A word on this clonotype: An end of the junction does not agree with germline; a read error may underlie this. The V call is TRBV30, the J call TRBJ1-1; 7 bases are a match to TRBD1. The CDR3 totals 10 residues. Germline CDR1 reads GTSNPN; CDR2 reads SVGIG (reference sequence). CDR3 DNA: TGTGCCTGGGGAGATGCTCAGGGGGGATTT. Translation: CAWGDAQGGF. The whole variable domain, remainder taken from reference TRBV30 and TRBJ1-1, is SQTIHQWPATLVQPVGSPLSLECTVEGTSNPNLYWYRQAAGRGLQLLFYSVGIGQISSEVPQNLSASRPQDRQFILSSKKLLLSDSGFYLCAWGDAQGGFGQGTRLTVV.

The DNA of the CDR3 is TGCGCCAGCAGCCAAGATAGGGGGGCATACAATGAGCAGTTCTTC. Amino acids: CASSQDRGAYNEQFF. The chain links TRBV4-3 to TRBJ2-1; D may be TRBD1 or TRBD2 (6 bases each). The germline CDR1 and CDR2 sequences are LGHNA and YSLEER. Trimming removed 0 bases at V and 4 bases at J, with 10 bases between. This CDR3 region has 15 residues.

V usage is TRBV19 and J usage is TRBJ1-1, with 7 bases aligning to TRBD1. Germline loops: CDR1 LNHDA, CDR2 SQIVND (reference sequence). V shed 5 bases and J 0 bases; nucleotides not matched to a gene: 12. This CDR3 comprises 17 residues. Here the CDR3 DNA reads TGTGCCAGTAGTCACCTAGGACAGGAAAACATGAACACTGAAGCTTTCTTT. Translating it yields CASSHLGQENMNTEAFF. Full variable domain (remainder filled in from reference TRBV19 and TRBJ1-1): DGGITQSPKYLFRKEGQNVTLSCEQNLNHDAMYWYRQDPGQGLRLIYYSQIVNDFQKGDIAEGYSVSREKKESFPLTVTSAQKNPTAFYLCASSHLGQENMNTEAFFGQGTRLTVV.

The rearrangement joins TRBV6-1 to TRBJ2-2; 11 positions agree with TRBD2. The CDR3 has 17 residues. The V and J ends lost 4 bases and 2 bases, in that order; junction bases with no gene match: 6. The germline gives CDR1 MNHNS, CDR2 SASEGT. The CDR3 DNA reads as TGTGCCAGCAGTGGGCTAGCGGGGGGCCGTAACACCGGGGAGCTGTTTTTT. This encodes CASSGLAGGRNTGELFF.

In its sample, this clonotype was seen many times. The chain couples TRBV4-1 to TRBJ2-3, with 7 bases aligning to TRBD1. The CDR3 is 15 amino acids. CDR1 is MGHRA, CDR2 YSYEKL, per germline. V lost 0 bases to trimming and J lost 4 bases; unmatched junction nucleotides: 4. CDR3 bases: TGCGCCAGCAGCCAAGATACAGGGGTCCCAGATACGCAGTATTTT. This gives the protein CASSQDTGVPDTQYF.

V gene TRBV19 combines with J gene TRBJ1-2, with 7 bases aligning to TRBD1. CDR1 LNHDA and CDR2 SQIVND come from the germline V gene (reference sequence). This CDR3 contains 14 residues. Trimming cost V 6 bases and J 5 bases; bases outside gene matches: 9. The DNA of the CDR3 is TGTGCCAGTAGCCTCGACAGGGATGGGTATGGCTACACCTTC. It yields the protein CASSLDRDGYGYTF.

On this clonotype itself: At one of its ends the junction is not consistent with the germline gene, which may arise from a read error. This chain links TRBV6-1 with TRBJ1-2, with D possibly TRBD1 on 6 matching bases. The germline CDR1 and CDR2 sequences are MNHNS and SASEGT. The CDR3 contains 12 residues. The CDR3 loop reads CAGSEGGYGYTF. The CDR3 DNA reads TGTGCCGGCAGTGAGGGGGGGTACGGCTACACCTTC.

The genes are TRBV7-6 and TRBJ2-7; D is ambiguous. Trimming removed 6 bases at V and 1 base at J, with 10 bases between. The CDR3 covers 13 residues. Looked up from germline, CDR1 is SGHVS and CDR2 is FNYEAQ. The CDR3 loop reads CASSEDSSYEQYF. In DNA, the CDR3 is TGTGCCAGCAGTGAGGATAGTTCCTACGAGCAGTACTTC.

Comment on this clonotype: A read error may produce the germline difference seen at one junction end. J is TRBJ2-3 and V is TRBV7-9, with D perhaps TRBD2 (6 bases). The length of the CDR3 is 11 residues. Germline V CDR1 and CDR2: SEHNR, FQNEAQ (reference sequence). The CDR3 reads CASSNRDFPCF. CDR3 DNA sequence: TGTGCCAGCAGCAATCGGGACTTCCCATGTTTT.

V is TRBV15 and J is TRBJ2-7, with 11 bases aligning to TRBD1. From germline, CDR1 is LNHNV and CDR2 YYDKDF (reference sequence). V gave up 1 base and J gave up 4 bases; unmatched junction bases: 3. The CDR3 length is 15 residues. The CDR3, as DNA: TGTGCCACCAGCAGAGGGACAGGGGGCATTTACGAGCAGTACTTC. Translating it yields CATSRGTGGIYEQYF. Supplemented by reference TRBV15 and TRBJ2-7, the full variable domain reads DAMVIQNPRYQVTQFGKPVTLSCSQTLNHNVMYWYQQKSSQAPKLLFHYYDKDFNNEADTPDNFQSRRPNTSFCFLDIRSPGLGDTAMYLCATSRGTGGIYEQYFGPGTRLTVT.

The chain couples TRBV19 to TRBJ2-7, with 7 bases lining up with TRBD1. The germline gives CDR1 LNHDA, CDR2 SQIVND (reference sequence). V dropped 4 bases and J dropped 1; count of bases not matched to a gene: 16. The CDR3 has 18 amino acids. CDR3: CASSRRLGGSSGSYEQYF. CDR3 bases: TGTGCCAGTAGTAGACGGCTAGGGGGCAGTTCCGGATCCTACGAGCAGTACTTC.

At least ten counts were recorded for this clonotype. CDR3 sequence reads: CASSFPRGTGSYNSPLHF. CDR3 nucleotide sequence: TGTGCCAGCAGCTTTCCCCGGGGGACAGGCTCCTATAATTCACCCCTCCACTTT. The chain is built from TRBV7-9 and TRBJ1-6; 8 nucleotides match TRBD1. CDR3 length: 18 amino acids. The J segment lost 0 bases and the V segment lost 3 bases, leaving 7 bases of the junction unmatched. Germline V lookup: CDR1 SEHNR, CDR2 FQNEAQ (reference sequence).

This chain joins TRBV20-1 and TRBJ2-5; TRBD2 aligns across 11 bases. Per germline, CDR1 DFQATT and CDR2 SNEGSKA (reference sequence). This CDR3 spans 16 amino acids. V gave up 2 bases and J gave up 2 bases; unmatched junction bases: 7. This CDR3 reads CSARQASGGSQETQYF. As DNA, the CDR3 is TGCAGTGCTAGACAGGCTAGCGGGGGGTCTCAAGAGACCCAGTACTTC.

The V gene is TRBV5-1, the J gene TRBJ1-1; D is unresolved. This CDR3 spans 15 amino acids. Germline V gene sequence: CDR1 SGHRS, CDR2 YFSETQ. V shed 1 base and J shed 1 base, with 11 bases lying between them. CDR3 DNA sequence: TGCGCCAGCAGCTTGCGGCCAATGGAGAACACTGAAGCTTTCTTT. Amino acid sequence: CASSLRPMENTEAFF. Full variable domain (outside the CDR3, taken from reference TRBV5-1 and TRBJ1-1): KAGVTQTPRYLIKTRGQQVTLSCSPISGHRSVSWYQQTPGQGLQFLFEYFSETQRNKGNFPGRFSGRQFSNSRSEMNVSTLELGDSALYLCASSLRPMENTEAFFGQGTRLTVV.

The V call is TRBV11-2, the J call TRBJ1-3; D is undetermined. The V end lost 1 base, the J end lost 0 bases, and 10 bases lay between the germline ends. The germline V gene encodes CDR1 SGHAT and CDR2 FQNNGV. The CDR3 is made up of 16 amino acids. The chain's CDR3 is CASSLVLGGSGNTIYF. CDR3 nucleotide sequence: TGTGCCAGCAGCTTAGTCTTGGGCGGCTCTGGAAACACCATATATTTT.